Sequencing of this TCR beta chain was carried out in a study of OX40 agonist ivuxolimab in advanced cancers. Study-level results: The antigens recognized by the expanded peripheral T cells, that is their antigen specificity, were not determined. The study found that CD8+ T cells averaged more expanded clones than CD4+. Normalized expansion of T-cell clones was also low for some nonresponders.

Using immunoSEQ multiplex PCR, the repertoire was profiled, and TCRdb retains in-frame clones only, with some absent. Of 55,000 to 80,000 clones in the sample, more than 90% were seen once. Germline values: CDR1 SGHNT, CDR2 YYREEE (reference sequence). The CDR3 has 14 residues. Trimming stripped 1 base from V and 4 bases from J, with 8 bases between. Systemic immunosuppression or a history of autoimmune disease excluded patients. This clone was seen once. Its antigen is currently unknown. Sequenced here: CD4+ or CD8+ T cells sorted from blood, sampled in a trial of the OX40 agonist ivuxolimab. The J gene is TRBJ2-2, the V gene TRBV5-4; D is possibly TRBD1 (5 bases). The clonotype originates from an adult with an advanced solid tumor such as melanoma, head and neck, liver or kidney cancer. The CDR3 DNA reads TGTGCCAGCAGCTTGCCAGGGCCCACCGGGGAGCTGTTTTTT. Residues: CASSLPGPTGELFF.